The rows below give T cell receptor beta chains drawn from one sample of a study of read filtering for tumor transcriptome and immune sequencing. A single record per CDR3 protein comes from TCRdb applying MiXCR to the reads. This table holds about 90,000 distinct CDR3 sequences, around an eighth found once. The source material was a population of CD138-negative cells sorted from bone marrow. Receptors originate from a donor over 35 with multiple myeloma. CDR3s include the opening cysteine and the closing phenylalanine or tryptophan. D genes are given only for firm matches. Some rows have no size entry. The others give once, few or many, or a class for an expanded clone.

D gene: NA
clone size: many
V gene: TRBV12-3/TRBV12-4
J gene: TRBJ1-6
CDR3 protein: CASSFGMATSPLHF
CDR3 DNA: TGTGCCAGCAGCTTCGGTATGGCGACTTCACCCCTCCACTTT

D gene: TRBD2
clone size: medium-sized
V gene: TRBV7-3
J gene: TRBJ2-1
CDR3 protein: CASSLTASGRLSNEQFF
CDR3 DNA: TGTGCCAGCAGCTTAACGGCGAGCGGGAGATTGAGCAATGAGCAGTTCTTC

D gene: TRBD2
clone size: many
V gene: TRBV24-1
J gene: TRBJ2-3
CDR3 protein: CATSDYGTTSTDTQYF
CDR3 DNA: TGTGCCACCAGTGATTACGGGACTACTAGCACAGATACGCAGTATTTT

D gene: NA
clone size: many
V gene: TRBV20-1
J gene: TRBJ1-1
CDR3 protein: CSARVRTDGTEAFF
CDR3 DNA: TGCAGTGCTAGAGTTCGGACAGACGGCACTGAAGCTTTCTTT

D gene: NA
clone size: NA
V gene: TRBV20-1
J gene: TRBJ2-7
CDR3 protein: CSARGERALYEQYF
CDR3 DNA: TGCAGTGCTAGGGGCGAGAGGGCACTATACGAGCAGTACTTC

D gene: TRBD1
clone size: many
V gene: TRBV12-3/TRBV12-4
J gene: TRBJ1-4
CDR3 protein: CASRPGTGGEKLFF
CDR3 DNA: TGTGCCAGCAGGCCCGGGACAGGGGGAGAAAAACTGTTTTTT

D gene: TRBD1
clone size: many
V gene: TRBV7-9
J gene: TRBJ2-1
CDR3 protein: CASSLRDSGYNEQFF
CDR3 DNA: TGTGCCAGCAGCTTACGGGACAGTGGGTACAATGAGCAGTTCTTC

D gene: TRBD1
clone size: many
V gene: TRBV12-3/TRBV12-4
J gene: TRBJ1-2
CDR3 protein: CASSLTGVRYGYTF
CDR3 DNA: TGTGCCAGCAGCCTGACAGGGGTACGCTATGGCTACACCTTC

D gene: TRBD2
clone size: many
V gene: TRBV23-1
J gene: TRBJ2-2
CDR3 protein: CASQSPSGRSDGELFF
CDR3 DNA: TGCGCCAGCCAGTCGCCTAGCGGGAGATCGGACGGGGAGCTGTTTTTT

D gene: NA
clone size: medium-sized
V gene: TRBV7-6
J gene: TRBJ2-7
CDR3 protein: CASSPQALGYEQYF
CDR3 DNA: TGTGCCAGCAGCCCCCAGGCTCTAGGCTACGAGCAGTACTTC

D gene: NA
clone size: many
V gene: TRBV6-1
J gene: TRBJ2-1
CDR3 protein: CASSVLDGPYNEQFF
CDR3 DNA: TGTGCCAGCAGTGTATTGGACGGACCTTACAATGAGCAGTTCTTC

D gene: TRBD2
clone size: NA
V gene: TRBV6-5
J gene: TRBJ2-3
CDR3 protein: CASSPPGGPDTQYF
CDR3 DNA: TGTGCCAGCAGTCCCCCGGGGGGGCCAGATACGCAGTATTTT

D gene: TRBD2
clone size: many
V gene: TRBV5-1
J gene: TRBJ2-1
CDR3 protein: CASSSAGGSYNEQFF
CDR3 DNA: TGCGCCAGCAGCTCAGCGGGAGGCTCCTACAATGAGCAGTTCTTC

D gene: NA
clone size: many
V gene: TRBV5-1
J gene: TRBJ1-4
CDR3 protein: CASSLNRGEGTNEKLFF
CDR3 DNA: TGCGCCAGCAGCTTGAATCGGGGGGAAGGAACTAATGAAAAACTGTTTTTT

D gene: NA
clone size: many
V gene: TRBV9
J gene: TRBJ2-3
CDR3 protein: CASSVVVGDTQYF
CDR3 DNA: TGTGCCAGCAGCGTAGTAGTTGGCGATACGCAGTATTTT

D gene: NA
clone size: many
V gene: TRBV30
J gene: TRBJ2-2
CDR3 protein: CAWSADPNTGELFF
CDR3 DNA: TGTGCCTGGAGTGCCGACCCGAACACCGGGGAGCTGTTTTTT

D gene: TRBD1
clone size: NA
V gene: TRBV4-2
J gene: TRBJ1-1
CDR3 protein: CASSQVAGGNTEAFF
CDR3 DNA: TGTGCCAGCAGCCAAGTGGCAGGGGGCAACACTGAAGCTTTCTTT

D gene: NA
clone size: many
V gene: TRBV28
J gene: TRBJ2-7
CDR3 protein: CASLRSSSYEQYF
CDR3 DNA: TGTGCCAGTCTTCGCAGCTCCTCCTACGAGCAGTACTTC

D gene: NA
clone size: NA
V gene: TRBV28
J gene: TRBJ2-3
CDR3 protein: CASSSHTQYF
CDR3 DNA: TGTGCCAGCAGTTCCCATACGCAGTATTTT

D gene: NA
clone size: many
V gene: TRBV5-5
J gene: TRBJ2-1
CDR3 protein: CASSLTLFGQSYNGQFF
CDR3 DNA: TGTGCCAGCAGCTTGACCCTCTTCGGGCAGTCCTACAATGGGCAGTTCTTC

D gene: TRBD1
clone size: many
V gene: TRBV12-3/TRBV12-4
J gene: TRBJ1-5
CDR3 protein: CASSPRDRENNQPQHF
CDR3 DNA: TGTGCCAGCAGTCCTAGGGACAGGGAGAACAATCAGCCCCAGCATTTT

D gene: NA
clone size: many
V gene: TRBV11-2
J gene: TRBJ2-1
CDR3 protein: CASTPTGVRSYNEQFF
CDR3 DNA: TGTGCCAGCACCCCGACAGGAGTACGCTCCTACAATGAGCAGTTCTTC

D gene: TRBD1
clone size: many
V gene: TRBV20-1
J gene: TRBJ2-5
CDR3 protein: CSARDGDRDQETQYF
CDR3 DNA: TGCAGTGCTAGAGATGGGGACAGGGACCAAGAGACCCAGTACTTC

D gene: NA
clone size: many
V gene: TRBV2
J gene: TRBJ2-7
CDR3 protein: CASSLDSSYEQYF
CDR3 DNA: TGTGCCAGCAGTTTAGACAGTTCCTACGAGCAGTACTTC

D gene: NA
clone size: many
V gene: TRBV20-1
J gene: TRBJ2-1
CDR3 protein: CSANSFSNEQFF
CDR3 DNA: TGCAGTGCTAACTCATTCTCCAATGAGCAGTTCTTC

D gene: TRBD2
clone size: many
V gene: TRBV4-1
J gene: TRBJ2-1
CDR3 protein: CASSNSLAGGGDEQFF
CDR3 DNA: TGCGCCAGCAGCAATTCCCTAGCGGGAGGGGGGGATGAGCAGTTCTTC

D gene: NA
clone size: many
V gene: TRBV29-1
J gene: TRBJ1-1
CDR3 protein: CSVISGVGTEAFF
CDR3 DNA: TGCAGCGTCATTTCAGGGGTTGGGACTGAAGCTTTCTTT

D gene: NA
clone size: many
V gene: TRBV6-1
J gene: TRBJ2-6
CDR3 protein: CASSGTLSGANVLTF
CDR3 DNA: TGTGCCAGCAGTGGCACACTCTCTGGGGCCAACGTCCTGACTTTC

D gene: NA
clone size: many
V gene: TRBV7-9
J gene: TRBJ2-7
CDR3 protein: CASSLGAGPPYEQYF
CDR3 DNA: TGTGCCAGCAGCTTAGGAGCGGGTCCACCCTACGAGCAGTACTTC

D gene: TRBD2
clone size: many
V gene: TRBV11-2
J gene: TRBJ2-1
CDR3 protein: CASSLGGLELNEQFF
CDR3 DNA: TGTGCCAGCAGCTTAGGAGGACTAGAGCTCAATGAGCAGTTCTTC

D gene: TRBD2
clone size: NA
V gene: TRBV7-9
J gene: TRBJ2-2
CDR3 protein: CASSSGTSGYTGELFF
CDR3 DNA: TGTGCCAGCAGCTCGGGGACTAGCGGTTACACCGGGGAGCTGTTTTTT

D gene: TRBD1
clone size: many
V gene: TRBV5-4
J gene: TRBJ2-2
CDR3 protein: CASRQGELRSTGELFF
CDR3 DNA: TGTGCCAGCAGACAGGGGGAGCTTAGGAGCACCGGGGAGCTGTTTTTT

D gene: TRBD1
clone size: many
V gene: TRBV12-3/TRBV12-4
J gene: TRBJ2-1
CDR3 protein: CASTEGARDNEQFF
CDR3 DNA: TGTGCCAGCACCGAGGGGGCTCGGGACAATGAGCAGTTCTTC

D gene: NA
clone size: NA
V gene: TRBV20-1
J gene: TRBJ2-7
CDR3 protein: CGARDKQLIDEPYF
CDR3 DNA: TGCGGTGCTAGAGATAAACAGTTAATCGACGAGCCGTACTTC

D gene: NA
clone size: many
V gene: TRBV7-2
J gene: TRBJ2-1
CDR3 protein: CASSLDVSLYNEQFF
CDR3 DNA: TGTGCCAGCAGCTTAGATGTATCGTTGTACAATGAGCAGTTCTTC

D gene: TRBD2
clone size: many
V gene: TRBV5-1
J gene: TRBJ2-1
CDR3 protein: CASSGWGGAYNEQFF
CDR3 DNA: TGCGCCAGCAGCGGGTGGGGGGGTGCCTACAATGAGCAGTTCTTC

D gene: NA
clone size: many
V gene: TRBV5-1
J gene: TRBJ1-4
CDR3 protein: CASSEQGDRNEKLFF
CDR3 DNA: TGCGCCAGCAGCGAACAGGGCGACCGTAATGAAAAACTGTTTTTT

D gene: TRBD2
clone size: many
V gene: TRBV2
J gene: TRBJ2-1
CDR3 protein: CASGGLAQNEQFF
CDR3 DNA: TGTGCCAGCGGGGGACTAGCACAGAATGAGCAGTTCTTC

D gene: TRBD2
clone size: many
V gene: TRBV7-9
J gene: TRBJ2-3
CDR3 protein: CASPAGAGTDTQYF
CDR3 DNA: TGTGCCAGCCCAGCGGGAGCCGGCACAGATACGCAGTATTTT

D gene: TRBD1
clone size: NA
V gene: TRBV5-5
J gene: TRBJ1-5
CDR3 protein: CASSVGPGDSQPQHF
CDR3 DNA: TGTGCCAGCAGCGTGGGACCAGGGGACAGTCAGCCCCAGCATTTT

D gene: NA
clone size: many
V gene: TRBV20-1
J gene: TRBJ1-1
CDR3 protein: CSARDRRVNTEAFF
CDR3 DNA: TGCAGTGCTAGAGATCGGCGGGTGAACACTGAAGCTTTCTTT

D gene: TRBD1
clone size: many
V gene: TRBV14
J gene: TRBJ2-5
CDR3 protein: CASSQVIGDRGETQYF
CDR3 DNA: TGTGCCAGCAGCCAAGTTATTGGAGACAGGGGGGAGACCCAGTACTTC

D gene: NA
clone size: many
V gene: TRBV5-1
J gene: TRBJ1-1
CDR3 protein: CASSLQTGKATEAFF
CDR3 DNA: TGCGCCAGCAGCTTGCAAACAGGGAAGGCCACTGAAGCTTTCTTT

D gene: TRBD2
clone size: many
V gene: TRBV7-3
J gene: TRBJ2-1
CDR3 protein: CASSLNAGDEQFF
CDR3 DNA: TGTGCCAGCAGCTTAAACGCGGGAGATGAGCAGTTCTTC

D gene: NA
clone size: many
V gene: TRBV7-3
J gene: TRBJ2-5
CDR3 protein: CASSLRREETQYF
CDR3 DNA: TGTGCCAGCAGCTTACGCAGGGAGGAGACCCAGTACTTC

D gene: TRBD2
clone size: many
V gene: TRBV7-9
J gene: TRBJ2-7
CDR3 protein: CASSSPGTSVNEQYF
CDR3 DNA: TGTGCCAGCAGCTCACCCGGGACTAGCGTAAACGAGCAGTACTTC

D gene: NA
clone size: many
V gene: TRBV6-5
J gene: TRBJ2-1
CDR3 protein: CASSYGRNEQFF
CDR3 DNA: TGTGCCAGCAGTTACGGGCGGAATGAGCAGTTCTTC

D gene: TRBD1
clone size: many
V gene: TRBV19
J gene: TRBJ1-5
CDR3 protein: CASRQGAGNQPQHF
CDR3 DNA: TGTGCCAGTAGGCAGGGGGCCGGGAATCAGCCCCAGCATTTT

D gene: NA
clone size: many
V gene: TRBV7-9
J gene: TRBJ2-3
CDR3 protein: CASSLAGPPDTQYF
CDR3 DNA: TGTGCCAGCAGCTTAGCAGGCCCCCCTGATACGCAGTATTTT

D gene: NA
clone size: many
V gene: TRBV7-2
J gene: TRBJ2-1
CDR3 protein: CASSPHWPEAGHNEQFF
CDR3 DNA: TGTGCCAGCAGCCCCCATTGGCCGGAGGCCGGACACAATGAGCAGTTCTTC

D gene: NA
clone size: many
V gene: TRBV7-9
J gene: TRBJ2-3
CDR3 protein: CASSGHRAGGTDTQYF
CDR3 DNA: TGTGCCAGCAGCGGACACAGAGCTGGAGGCACAGATACGCAGTATTTT